Listed below are T cell receptor beta chains from one sample, sequenced in a study of metastatic and nonmetastatic thyroid tumors. Via MiXCR, TCRdb re-called the PCR reads. The sample includes some 19,000 clones, roughly 27% of them seen just once. The material sequenced was blood. These receptors all come from a male donor with papillary thyroid cancer or a benign thyroid nodule (not recorded which). Some clones in this sample may be carry-over from other donors' samples. The CDR3 runs from the conserved cysteine through the conserved F or W. The order of the fields is D gene, V gene, clone size, J gene, CDR3 DNA, CDR3 protein. D genes are given only for firm matches. The size of a clone is reported for some rows only, either as once, few or many, or as a class for expanded clones.

TRBD2	TRBV20-1	many	TRBJ2-2	TGCAGTGCTCCCGGGACTAGCGGGGGGGGTAACACCGGGGAGCTGTTTTTT	CSAPGTSGGGNTGELFF
NA	TRBV4-3	medium-sized	TRBJ2-2	TGCGCCAGCAGCCAAGAGGCTAGAAACACCGGGGAGCTGTTTTTT	CASSQEARNTGELFF
TRBD2	TRBV6-1	medium-sized	TRBJ2-7	TGTGCCAGCAGTAAAAGACTAGCGGGTAAGAACGAGCAGTACTTC	CASSKRLAGKNEQYF
NA	TRBV29-1	many	TRBJ2-5	TGCAGCGTCGAGGCGTTCCGAGAGACCCAGTACTTC	CSVEAFRETQYF
TRBD1	TRBV25-1	NA	TRBJ2-7	TGTGCCAGCAGTCCGCCGGGACAGGGAACCCACGAGCAGTACTTC	CASSPPGQGTHEQYF
TRBD1	TRBV20-1	NA	TRBJ2-7	TGCAGTGCTAGAGGGGCAGGGGGCCACCTCTCCGACTACGAGCAGTACTTC	CSARGAGGHLSDYEQYF
NA	TRBV5-1	many	TRBJ1-4	TGCGCCAGCAGCCCTCAACAGGGATCAAATGAAAAACTGTTTTTT	CASSPQQGSNEKLFF
NA	TRBV24-1	few	TRBJ2-1	TGTGCCACCAGTGACCTGGGCGGGCTAAGCTACAATGAGCAGTTCTTC	CATSDLGGLSYNEQFF
NA	TRBV15	medium-sized	TRBJ1-5	TGTGCCACCAGCAGAGATCCCAATCAGCCCCAGCATTTT	CATSRDPNQPQHF
TRBD2	TRBV6-1	few	TRBJ2-1	TGTGCCAGCACCGACGGAGGCGGGAGGGCCGGGGATGAGCAGTTCTTC	CASTDGGGRAGDEQFF
TRBD1	TRBV18	NA	TRBJ1-6	TGTGCCAGCTCACTCGACAGGGGCCATTCACCCCTCCACTTT	CASSLDRGHSPLHF
NA	TRBV11-2	many	TRBJ2-5	TGTGCCAGCAGCTCTAGAATGGTAGGAGAGACCCAGTACTTC	CASSSRMVGETQYF
NA	TRBV12-3/TRBV12-4	NA	TRBJ1-5	TGTGCCAGCAGTTTAGGCGGGCAGCCCCAGCATTTT	CASSLGGQPQHF
NA	TRBV19	NA	TRBJ2-7	TGTGCCAGTAGTAGGGGGCCCGGACAAATCTCCTACGAGCAGTACTTC	CASSRGPGQISYEQYF
NA	TRBV6-2/TRBV6-3	NA	TRBJ2-5	TGTGCCAGCAGTTACGGTCAGACTCAAGAAACCCAGTACTTC	CASSYGQTQETQYF
TRBD2	TRBV2	NA	TRBJ2-1	TGTGCCAGCAGCAGAGGGACTAGCGTGGCTGAGCAGTTCTTC	CASSRGTSVAEQFF
NA	TRBV6-1	medium-sized	TRBJ2-3	TGTGCCAGCACTCCGATCCCGAGCACAGATACGCAGTATTTT	CASTPIPSTDTQYF
TRBD2	TRBV11-1	NA	TRBJ2-1	TGTGCCAGCAGCTTATCTAGTCAAGCGGGAGGGCGCCAAAATGAGCAGTTCTTC	CASSLSSQAGGRQNEQFF
NA	TRBV25-1	NA	TRBJ1-6	TGTGCCAGCAGGGGGAGAGGTAATTCACCCCTCCACTTT	CASRGRGNSPLHF
NA	TRBV7-9	few	TRBJ1-2	TGTGCCAGCAGCTTAAGTAACCTCTATGGCTACACCTTC	CASSLSNLYGYTF
NA	TRBV5-1	NA	TRBJ2-1	TGCGCCAGCAGCTACGGAGCCGACAATGAGCAGTTCTTC	CASSYGADNEQFF
TRBD2	TRBV28	few	TRBJ2-2	TGTGCCAGCAGTCCTGGGACTAGAGGGAGCTTCGGCGGGGAGCTGTTTTTT	CASSPGTRGSFGGELFF
NA	TRBV20-1	medium-sized	TRBJ1-2	TGCAGTGCTACTCCAGACCCGGGGAACTATGGCTACACCTTC	CSATPDPGNYGYTF
NA	TRBV11-3	NA	TRBJ1-3	TGTGCCAGCCGTGAGGACTCTGGAAACACCATATATTTT	CASREDSGNTIYF
NA	TRBV11-2	NA	TRBJ2-7	TGTGCCAGCAGCCCCCGACAGGACTCCTACGAGCAGTACTTC	CASSPRQDSYEQYF
NA	TRBV20-1	NA	TRBJ1-3	TGCAGTGCTCACCGTCGTGGCTCTGGAAACACCATATATTTT	CSAHRRGSGNTIYF
TRBD1	TRBV20-1	NA	TRBJ1-6	TGCAGTGTCACGGACAGGGATAGTTCACCCCTCCACTTT	CSVTDRDSSPLHF
NA	TRBV12-3/TRBV12-4	few	TRBJ1-5	TGTGCCAGCAGTTTGCTGGAGGTTCAGCCCCAGCATTTT	CASSLLEVQPQHF
TRBD2	TRBV3-1	many	TRBJ2-5	TGTGCCAGCAGCCCTTTTAGCGGGGTCCAAGAGACCCAGTACTTC	CASSPFSGVQETQYF
NA	TRBV2	NA	TRBJ2-1	TGTGTCAGCAGTGAAGCGCGCGGTGACAATGAGCAGTTCTTC	CVSSEARGDNEQFF
NA	TRBV14	NA	TRBJ2-7	TGTGCCAGCAGCCTAATATGTAGGGGCGCTTTCGAGCAGTACTTC	CASSLICRGAFEQYF
NA	TRBV27	NA	TRBJ1-3	TGTGCCAGCAGTTTATCAGGGGCTGGAAACACCATATATTTT	CASSLSGAGNTIYF
NA	TRBV6-2/TRBV6-3	few	TRBJ1-2	TGTGCCAGCAGTTACTCGTGGGGGACTGGATATGGCTACACCTTC	CASSYSWGTGYGYTF
TRBD1	TRBV15	few	TRBJ2-5	TGTGCCACCAGGGGGGGGATCGACAGGGGGCGGCAAGAGACCCAGTACTTC	CATRGGIDRGRQETQYF
NA	TRBV3-1	many	TRBJ2-3	TGTGCCAGCAGCCAAAATGCGGGACACCAGGCCACAGATACGCAGTATTTT	CASSQNAGHQATDTQYF
NA	TRBV15	NA	TRBJ2-5	TGTGCCACCAGCAGAGATGAGGGAGAGACCCAGTACTTC	CATSRDEGETQYF
NA	TRBV6-1	medium-sized	TRBJ1-1	TGTGCCAGCAGTGAACGAGGGCGAGGATGGACTGAAGCTTTCTTT	CASSERGRGWTEAFF
NA	TRBV30	NA	TRBJ1-5	TGTGCCTGTAGTTTACAAAATGATCAGCCCCAGCATTTT	CACSLQNDQPQHF
TRBD1	TRBV20-1	NA	TRBJ1-2	TGCAGTGCTAGAGATAAAGGACAGGGGAGTGGCTACACCTTC	CSARDKGQGSGYTF
NA	TRBV30	NA	TRBJ1-2	TGTGCCTGGAGGGAAGGGAATCCTTCCTATGGCTACACCTTC	CAWREGNPSYGYTF
TRBD1	TRBV5-6	NA	TRBJ1-5	TGTGCCAGCAGTAAGGGACAGGGTTTGTATCAGCCCCAGCATTTT	CASSKGQGLYQPQHF